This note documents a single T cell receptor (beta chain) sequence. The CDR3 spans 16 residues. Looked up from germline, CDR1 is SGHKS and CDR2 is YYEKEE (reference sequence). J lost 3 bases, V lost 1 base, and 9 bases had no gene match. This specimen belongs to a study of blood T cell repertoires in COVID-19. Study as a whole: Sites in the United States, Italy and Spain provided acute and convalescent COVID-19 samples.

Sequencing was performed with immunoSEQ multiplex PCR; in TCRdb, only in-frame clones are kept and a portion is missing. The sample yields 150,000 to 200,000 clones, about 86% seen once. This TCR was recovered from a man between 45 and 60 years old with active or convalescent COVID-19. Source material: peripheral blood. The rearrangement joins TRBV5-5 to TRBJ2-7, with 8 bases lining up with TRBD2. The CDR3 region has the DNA TGTGCCAGCAGCTTGTGGCTGGGACTAGGCGGCTACGAGCAGTACTTC. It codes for CASSLWLGLGGYEQYF.